Sequencing of this T cell receptor (beta chain) was carried out in a study of radiation and T cells in renal cell carcinoma (dated by TCRdb to about 2020). Turning to the overall study: The samples were drawn from a clinical trial, where primary renal cell carcinomas were treated with 15 Gy of stereotactic body radiation therapy and then removed by nephrectomy 4 weeks afterward. In total, around 53 samples, comprising 26 tumors and around 27 peripheral blood samples, were subjected to TCR beta sequencing. In the 53 samples combined, about 4 million unique CDR3 nucleotide sequences were found, encoding roughly 2,500,000 unique CDR3 amino acid sequences.

Spanning cysteine to phenylalanine, the CDR3 consists of 14 amino acids. The retained sequence is limited to the CDR3, 42 bases, with the frame set at the first base. Taken from the germline V gene, the CDR1 and CDR2 loops are SQVTM and ANQGSEA. Between the V and J ends, shortened by 5 bases and 4 bases respectively, the junction contains 14 bases. The research as a whole found: In blood, the top tumor clonotypes increased from baseline to 2 weeks after radiation and then shrank by 4 weeks, which suggests a temporary expansion of tumor-resident clones. Because pretreatment tumor biopsies were not available, the baseline intratumoral presence of clonotypes could not be determined. Effects of radiation dose or scheduling on the TCR repertoire could not be addressed with the single-armed trial design. Changes in the blood repertoire were not tracked past 4 weeks after treatment.

What the time point label conveys for this sample: baseline pretreatment blood. In the paper's terms, the treatment or condition label means: 15 Gy SBRT to primary tumor, nephrectomy 4 weeks later. To follow tumor-enriched clonotypes, peripheral blood was collected serially from radiation-treated patients at baseline and again at 2 weeks and 4 weeks after SBRT. Every patient's renal cell carcinoma showed clear cell pathology. The QIAamp DNA Blood Mini Kit (Qiagen) was used to prepare genomic DNA for TCR sequencing. The analyses included just those samples that passed every quality control check. TCR beta libraries were generated from genomic DNA with the immunoSEQ kit, following the manufacturer's recommendations. Library preparation used a first multiplex PCR with proprietary primers, then a second PCR adding unique barcodes, with bead cleanups after each round. A positive control reaction and a negative control reaction, both provided in the kit, were run with every batch of samples. The final libraries were assessed on an Agilent 4200 TapeStation D1000 ScreenTape, pooled by volume, and quantified by qPCR. Sequencing was performed on an Illumina NextSeq500 using a MidOutput 150-cycle cartridge, with 156 Read1 cycles, 15 Index1 cycles, and the kit custom primers. The pooled library was loaded at roughly 1 pM with an approximately 22% PhiX control spike-in. On the study's bioinformatics: Vendor-processed data were analyzed in R, and a clonotype was defined as all T cells sharing the same CDR3 nucleotide sequence. In the clone abundance analyses, frequencies in each sample were normalized to that sample's 10,000 most abundant clones. Public T cell clones, which averaged fewer than five per sample, were removed prior to analysis. An abundance difference of at least 32-fold between compartments was the criterion for calling clonotypes tumor-enriched or baseline blood-enriched. A beta-binomial differential abundance model was used to identify clonotypes that expanded or contracted between blood time points. Tumor-blood repertoire similarity was measured with the Baroni-Urbani and Buser coefficient, and groups were compared using two-tailed Wilcoxon tests in R. The immuneACCESS repertoire file appears here via TCRdb, limited to in-frame rearrangements. These files lack a portion of the clones; in checked studies, under half of the deficit traces to unresolved V genes, and the cause of the others is not known. The DNA gave D and trimming, while V, J and clone size come from that table. This sample is represented by about 130,000 clones; roughly 80% of them were singletons. About 2.9% of the sample is taken by the ten largest.

In regard to this clone: This receptor's antigen is unknown. Base qualities are missing; no much larger clone stands one base away.

This sample comprised blood, obtained from a patient whose treatment included radiotherapy and nephrectomy. This TCR was sampled from a woman aged 55-75 years with renal cell carcinoma. The sequence joins TRBV29-1 to TRBJ2-2; the D gene is perhaps TRBD1 or TRBD2, each of them matching over 6 bases. The DNA reads TGCAGCGTTACGGGGGCCCGGACCACCGGGGAGCTGTTTTTT. Its coded protein is CSVTGARTTGELFF.